A selection of T cell receptor beta chains follows, all from one sample in a study of HIV-infected children after antiretroviral therapy interruption. TCRdb reanalysed the 3' RACE reads using MiXCR and keeps one entry per CDR3 protein. This table has roughly 16,000 distinct CDR3 sequences, 3% to 3.5% appearing once. The source was CD45RO+ CD8+ T cells from PBMCs, pooled from several time points, collected from a donor given antiretroviral therapy, either interrupted or continuous. These receptors originate from a pool of human donors with HIV. Each CDR3 is given with its conserved first and last residue. A D gene is named only where the DNA matches it firmly. Clone size, where shown, is once, few, many, or a class for clones that have expanded.

TRBJ2-3 | TRBV27 | . | TRBD2 | CASSFHGGADTQYF | TGTGCCAGCAGTTTTCACGGGGGGGCCGATACGCAGTATTTT
TRBJ1-1 | TRBV4-1 | many | . | CASSQEIVQRNTEAFF | TGCGCCAGCAGCCAAGAAATCGTCCAGCGTAACACTGAAGCTTTCTTT
TRBJ2-3 | TRBV23-1 | many | . | CASSQSAGTTDTQYF | TGCGCCAGCAGTCAATCGGCAGGAACCACAGATACGCAGTATTTT
TRBJ1-2 | TRBV2 | many | TRBD1 | CASSVTGDYGYTF | TGTGCCAGCAGTGTTACAGGGGACTATGGCTACACCTTC
TRBJ2-2 | TRBV29-1 | many | . | CSAGTTNTGELFF | TGCAGCGCCGGGACAACGAACACCGGGGAGCTGTTTTTT
TRBJ2-6 | TRBV6-1 | many | . | CASSASGTGANVLTF | TGTGCCAGCAGTGCATCAGGGACTGGGGCCAACGTCCTGACTTTC
TRBJ1-2 | TRBV20-1 | many | . | CSARERSDYGYTF | TGCAGTGCTAGAGAGAGGAGTGACTATGGCTACACCTTC
TRBJ2-3 | TRBV27 | many | . | CASSLGYGGPTQDTQYF | TGTGCCAGCAGTTTAGGTTACGGGGGACCAACTCAAGATACGCAGTATTTT
TRBJ2-3 | TRBV7-7 | many | TRBD2 | CASSLGPGGGVTDTQYF | TGTGCCAGCAGCTTAGGTCCGGGCGGGGGGGTCACAGATACGCAGTATTTT
TRBJ1-5 | TRBV11-2 | many | . | CASSLASPAGQPQHF | TGTGCCAGCAGCTTAGCAAGTCCGGCCGGGCAGCCCCAGCATTTT
TRBJ1-2 | TRBV18 | medium-sized | TRBD1 | CASSPGQGLFGYTF | TGTGCCAGCTCACCAGGACAGGGGTTATTTGGCTACACCTTC
TRBJ1-3 | TRBV19 | many | . | CASSSNSDFSGNTIYF | TGTGCCAGTAGTAGTAACAGCGACTTCTCTGGAAACACCATATATTTT
TRBJ2-1 | TRBV15 | . | . | CATSRVGGSSYNEQFF | TGTGCCACCAGCAGAGTTGGGGGTAGCTCCTACAATGAGCAGTTCTTC
TRBJ2-2 | TRBV6-6 | . | . | CAVGEPTGELFF | TGTGCAGTGGGCGAGCCCACCGGGGAGCTGTTTTTT
TRBJ2-6 | TRBV21-1 | . | . | CASRDSSHSGANVLTF | TGTGCCAGCCGGGACTCCTCACACTCTGGGGCCAACGTCCTGACTTTC
TRBJ1-5 | TRBV5-4 | many | . | CASSENQPQHF | TGTGCCAGCAGCGAAAATCAGCCCCAGCATTTT
TRBJ2-3 | TRBV13 | many | TRBD1 | CASSPAGQGISDTQYF | TGTGCCAGCAGCCCCGCGGGACAGGGGATTTCAGATACGCAGTATTTT
TRBJ2-2 | TRBV29-1 | few | . | CSVDRESTGELFF | TGCAGCGTTGACAGGGAAAGCACCGGGGAGCTGTTTTTT
TRBJ1-2 | TRBV19 | few | . | CASSIRGEDGYTF | TGTGCCAGTAGTATAAGGGGCGAGGATGGCTACACCTTC
TRBJ1-1 | TRBV4-1 | many | . | CASSQAYRDTEAFF | TGCGCCAGCAGCCAGGCTTACAGGGATACTGAAGCTTTCTTT
TRBJ2-3 | TRBV3-1 | many | . | CASSPRTRGEGSDTQYF | TGTGCCAGCAGCCCCCGCACCAGGGGGGAGGGTTCAGATACGCAGTATTTT
TRBJ2-4 | TRBV11-2 | many | TRBD2 | CASSFLSGGGDIQYF | TGTGCCAGCAGCTTCCTTAGCGGGGGGGGGGACATTCAGTACTTC
TRBJ2-7 | TRBV11-3 | many | TRBD2 | CASSPSGGPLYEQYF | TGTGCCAGCAGCCCCAGCGGGGGGCCTCTCTACGAGCAGTACTTC
TRBJ2-7 | TRBV11-3 | many | TRBD2 | CASSLGAGVVYEQYF | TGTGCCAGCAGCTTAGGAGCGGGGGTGGTGTACGAGCAGTACTTC
TRBJ2-7 | TRBV6-1 | . | TRBD1 | CASSDGDRVHEQYF | TGTGCCAGCAGTGACGGGGACAGGGTCCACGAGCAGTACTTC
TRBJ1-1 | TRBV29-1 | . | . | CSVDAGKVAFF | TGCAGCGTTGACGCAGGAAAAGTGGCTTTCTTT
TRBJ2-1 | TRBV5-3 | many | . | CARSPPDEQFF | TGTGCCAGAAGCCCACCCGATGAGCAGTTCTTC
TRBJ1-4 | TRBV20-1 | many | . | CSASDGAWEKLFF | TGCAGTGCTAGTGACGGGGCCTGGGAAAAACTGTTTTTT
TRBJ2-1 | TRBV20-1 | many | TRBD2 | CSARDGGGYNEQFF | TGCAGTGCTAGAGATGGCGGGGGCTACAATGAGCAGTTCTTC
TRBJ1-2 | TRBV27 | many | . | CASSLTVGGNYGYTF | TGTGCCAGCAGTTTAACGGTTGGAGGGAACTATGGCTACACCTTC
TRBJ2-7 | TRBV4-3 | many | . | CASSQDSGPSYEQYF | TGCGCCAGCAGCCAAGATTCGGGCCCTAGCTACGAGCAGTACTTC
TRBJ2-5 | TRBV6-4 | many | TRBD2 | CASSASGRGGETQYF | TGTGCCAGCAGCGCTAGCGGGAGAGGGGGGGAGACCCAGTACTTC
TRBJ2-1 | TRBV14 | many | TRBD1 | CASSQDFVPRQGRNEQFF | TGTGCCAGCAGCCAAGATTTCGTTCCGAGACAGGGTCGCAATGAGCAGTTCTTC
TRBJ2-2 | TRBV5-1 | many | TRBD1 | CASSPRDRVVYTGELFF | TGCGCCAGCAGCCCCCGCGACAGGGTTGTGTACACCGGGGAGCTGTTTTTT
TRBJ1-2 | TRBV7-4 | many | . | CASSRPFRDDYGYTF | TGTGCCAGCAGCCGGCCTTTCCGGGACGACTATGGCTACACCTTC
TRBJ1-1 | TRBV13 | large | . | CASSLGGLGAHTEAFF | TGTGCCAGCAGCTTAGGGGGTCTTGGAGCCCACACTGAAGCTTTCTTT
TRBJ1-1 | TRBV29-1 | many | TRBD1 | CSVEGEGAWAFF | TGCAGCGTTGAAGGGGAGGGGGCATGGGCTTTCTTT
TRBJ2-7 | TRBV2 | many | TRBD2 | CASRENHPSGLPYEQYF | TGTGCCAGCAGGGAAAATCACCCTAGCGGCCTTCCCTACGAGCAGTACTTC
TRBJ2-3 | TRBV3-1 | medium-sized | . | CASSQDEFPTDTQYF | TGTGCCAGCAGCCAGGACGAGTTTCCCACAGATACGCAGTATTTT
TRBJ2-1 | TRBV2 | medium-sized | . | CASSDLQGDYNEQFF | TGTGCCAGCAGTGATTTACAAGGGGACTACAATGAGCAGTTCTTC
TRBJ2-1 | TRBV9 | many | TRBD2 | CASGTSGTKYNEQFF | TGTGCCAGCGGAACTAGCGGGACAAAGTACAATGAGCAGTTCTTC
TRBJ1-5 | TRBV6-1 | many | TRBD1 | CASSEQGTGVQPQHF | TGTGCCAGCAGTGAACAGGGGACAGGGGTTCAGCCCCAGCATTTT
TRBJ1-6 | TRBV28 | many | . | CASSLGTFDGSPLHF | TGTGCCAGCAGTTTAGGGACTTTCGACGGTTCACCCCTCCACTTT
TRBJ2-2 | TRBV5-5 | . | . | CASSPWVGPSIGAGELFF | TGTGCCAGCAGCCCATGGGTCGGTCCGAGCATCGGGGCCGGGGAGCTGTTTTTT
TRBJ1-2 | TRBV5-1 | many | TRBD1 | CASSLRTGASSESGYTF | TGCGCCAGCAGCTTGCGGACAGGGGCCTCGAGCGAATCTGGCTACACCTTC
TRBJ1-1 | TRBV7-9 | many | TRBD1 | CASSHQGVGTEAFF | TGTGCCAGCAGCCATCAGGGGGTGGGCACTGAAGCTTTCTTT
TRBJ2-1 | TRBV6-7 | few | TRBD1 | CASSYSIRWTGESENEQFF | TGTGCCAGCAGTTACTCGATTCGGTGGACAGGGGAGTCGGAGAATGAGCAGTTCTTC
TRBJ2-7 | TRBV12-5 | many | . | CASGLDFGEQYF | TGTGCTAGTGGTTTGGATTTCGGCGAGCAGTACTTC